The rows below give T cell receptor beta chains drawn from one sample of a study of cytomegalovirus exposure and HLA in healthy donors. Only in-frame clones appear in the TCRdb table, and some are missing; sequencing was by immunoSEQ multiplex PCR. The sample lists 160,000 or so clones; just over 75% were seen once. The sequencing sample was made of PBMCs. These receptors all come from a man aged 40-49 years in good health and CMV-seronegative. Each CDR3 is given with its conserved first and last residue. The order of the fields is CDR3 protein, CDR3 DNA, clone size, J gene, D gene, V gene. The D gene is left open where the match is weak. Clone size is shown for a subset of rows, as once, few, many or a class of expanded clone.

CDR3aa: CASSQQIAGANVLTF; CDR3nt: TGTGCCAGCAGCCAGCAGATAGCGGGGGCCAACGTCCTGACTTTC; abundance: once; j_gene: TRBJ2-6; d_gene: -; v_gene: TRBV7-2
CDR3aa: CATSRDAGTGGIVEQYF; CDR3nt: TGTGCCACCAGCAGAGATGCCGGGACAGGGGGTATAGTCGAGCAGTACTTC; abundance: -; j_gene: TRBJ2-7; d_gene: TRBD1; v_gene: TRBV15
CDR3aa: CASTPQDRGRGYGYTF; CDR3nt: TGTGCCAGTACCCCGCAGGACAGGGGGCGCGGGTATGGCTACACCTTC; abundance: -; j_gene: TRBJ1-2; d_gene: TRBD1; v_gene: TRBV19
CDR3aa: CASSSRGGTLTKNIQYF; CDR3nt: TGTGCCAGCTCATCCCGCGGGGGGACCTTAACCAAAAACATTCAGTACTTC; abundance: -; j_gene: TRBJ2-4; d_gene: TRBD2; v_gene: TRBV27
CDR3aa: CASNPPGVGNQPQHF; CDR3nt: TGTGCCAGCAATCCTCCCGGGGTAGGGAATCAGCCCCAGCATTTT; abundance: few; j_gene: TRBJ1-5; d_gene: -; v_gene: TRBV28
CDR3aa: CASSSGTGGFFSDTQYF; CDR3nt: TGCGCCAGCAGCTCCGGGACAGGGGGCTTTTTTTCAGATACGCAGTATTTT; abundance: -; j_gene: TRBJ2-3; d_gene: TRBD1; v_gene: TRBV5-1
CDR3aa: CASSYGDPGSPLHF; CDR3nt: TGTGCCAGCAGTTACGGCGACCCAGGGTCACCCCTCCACTTT; abundance: -; j_gene: TRBJ1-6; d_gene: -; v_gene: TRBV6-5
CDR3aa: CASTPGQGKAGANGLTF; CDR3nt: TGTGCCAGCACTCCGGGACAGGGGAAAGCTGGGGCCAACGGCCTGACTTTC; abundance: -; j_gene: TRBJ2-6; d_gene: TRBD1; v_gene: TRBV2
CDR3aa: CASRRESNYGYTF; CDR3nt: TGCGCCAGCAGGAGGGAATCCAACTATGGCTACACCTTC; abundance: -; j_gene: TRBJ1-2; d_gene: -; v_gene: TRBV5-1
CDR3aa: CASSEVSAGYNEQFF; CDR3nt: TGTGCCAGCAGTGAAGTTAGCGCGGGATACAATGAGCAGTTCTTC; abundance: -; j_gene: TRBJ2-1; d_gene: -; v_gene: TRBV6-1
CDR3aa: CASSQGTENTEAFF; CDR3nt: TGTGCCAGCAGCCAAGGGACAGAGAACACTGAAGCTTTCTTT; abundance: -; j_gene: TRBJ1-1; d_gene: TRBD1; v_gene: TRBV7-9
CDR3aa: CATSRATGLEKLFF; CDR3nt: TGTGCCACCAGCAGGGCGACAGGTTTGGAAAAACTGTTTTTT; abundance: -; j_gene: TRBJ1-4; d_gene: -; v_gene: TRBV15
CDR3aa: CASSPSSGVAGGDTQYF; CDR3nt: TGCGCCAGCAGCCCTTCAAGTGGGGTAGCGGGAGGAGATACGCAGTATTTT; abundance: -; j_gene: TRBJ2-3; d_gene: TRBD2; v_gene: TRBV5-1
CDR3aa: CASSLSTGGTDTQYF; CDR3nt: TGTGCCAGCAGCTTAAGTACGGGAGGGACAGATACGCAGTATTTT; abundance: -; j_gene: TRBJ2-3; d_gene: TRBD2; v_gene: TRBV7-3
CDR3aa: CASRLAGGAYEQYF; CDR3nt: TGTGCCAGCAGGCTAGCGGGAGGAGCCTACGAGCAGTACTTC; abundance: -; j_gene: TRBJ2-7; d_gene: TRBD2; v_gene: TRBV5-5
CDR3aa: CASSSSGRVANEQFF; CDR3nt: TGTGCCAGCAGCTCCAGCGGGAGGGTCGCCAATGAGCAGTTCTTC; abundance: -; j_gene: TRBJ2-1; d_gene: TRBD2; v_gene: TRBV7-3
CDR3aa: CASSLGHLLAKNIQYF; CDR3nt: TGTGCCAGCAGCTTAGGACACCTCCTAGCCAAAAACATTCAGTACTTC; abundance: -; j_gene: TRBJ2-4; d_gene: -; v_gene: TRBV7-9
CDR3aa: CASGSGTVPGNTIYF; CDR3nt: TGTGCCAGCGGCTCCGGGACAGTCCCTGGAAACACCATATATTTT; abundance: -; j_gene: TRBJ1-3; d_gene: TRBD1; v_gene: TRBV27
CDR3aa: CASSLGQGLTDTQYF; CDR3nt: TGTGCCAGCAGCCTCGGACAGGGATTAACAGATACGCAGTATTTT; abundance: -; j_gene: TRBJ2-3; d_gene: TRBD1; v_gene: TRBV5-8
CDR3aa: CASSRDTLPGGTEAFF; CDR3nt: TGTGCCAGCAGTCGGGACACACTCCCGGGGGGCACTGAAGCTTTCTTT; abundance: -; j_gene: TRBJ1-1; d_gene: -; v_gene: TRBV27
CDR3aa: CASSGYGLSYGYTF; CDR3nt: TGTGCCAGCAGCGGGTACGGACTGAGCTATGGCTACACCTTC; abundance: -; j_gene: TRBJ1-2; d_gene: -; v_gene: TRBV7-8
CDR3aa: CSSSGPRTGVGETQYF; CDR3nt: TGTTCCAGCAGCGGGCCAAGGACAGGGGTCGGGGAGACCCAGTACTTC; abundance: -; j_gene: TRBJ2-5; d_gene: TRBD1; v_gene: TRBV7-9
CDR3aa: CASSSGRGFSYEQYF; CDR3nt: TGCGCCAGCAGCTCGGGACGGGGGTTCTCCTACGAGCAGTACTTC; abundance: -; j_gene: TRBJ2-7; d_gene: -; v_gene: TRBV5-1
CDR3aa: CASSPGSSQGNTEAFF; CDR3nt: TGTGCCAGCTCACCAGGGTCTTCCCAGGGGAACACTGAAGCTTTCTTT; abundance: -; j_gene: TRBJ1-1; d_gene: -; v_gene: TRBV18
CDR3aa: CASSYSGSPYNEQFF; CDR3nt: TGTGCCAGCAGCTATTCAGGTTCCCCCTACAATGAGCAGTTCTTC; abundance: -; j_gene: TRBJ2-1; d_gene: -; v_gene: TRBV7-9
CDR3aa: CASSELAKKFNEQFF; CDR3nt: TGTGCCAGCAGTGAACTAGCGAAAAAATTCAATGAGCAGTTCTTC; abundance: -; j_gene: TRBJ2-1; d_gene: -; v_gene: TRBV6-1
CDR3aa: CASSRDLGDTEAFF; CDR3nt: TGTGCCAGCAGCCGAGACCTAGGGGACACTGAAGCTTTCTTT; abundance: -; j_gene: TRBJ1-1; d_gene: -; v_gene: TRBV7-8
CDR3aa: CASSPTGSNQPQHF; CDR3nt: TGTGCCAGCAGCCCGACAGGGTCTAATCAGCCCCAGCATTTT; abundance: -; j_gene: TRBJ1-5; d_gene: TRBD1; v_gene: TRBV28
CDR3aa: CASTNSDTQYF; CDR3nt: TGTGCCAGCACAAATTCAGATACGCAGTATTTT; abundance: few; j_gene: TRBJ2-3; d_gene: -; v_gene: TRBV28
CDR3aa: CASKGWGTSGSNEQFF; CDR3nt: TGTGCCTCCAAGGGGTGGGGGACTAGCGGGAGCAATGAGCAGTTCTTC; abundance: -; j_gene: TRBJ2-1; d_gene: TRBD2; v_gene: TRBV30
CDR3aa: CASTGELTSYEQYF; CDR3nt: TGTGCCAGCACGGGGGAACTGACATCCTACGAGCAGTACTTC; abundance: once; j_gene: TRBJ2-7; d_gene: -; v_gene: TRBV6-1
CDR3aa: CASSNPIWRTSTDTQYF; CDR3nt: TGCGCCAGCAGCAATCCTATCTGGCGGACTAGCACAGATACGCAGTATTTT; abundance: -; j_gene: TRBJ2-3; d_gene: -; v_gene: TRBV5-1
CDR3aa: CSASVEQFF; CDR3nt: TGCAGTGCTAGTGTAGAGCAGTTCTTC; abundance: -; j_gene: TRBJ2-1; d_gene: -; v_gene: TRBV20-1